These 10 T cell receptor beta chains were all obtained from the same sample, sequenced in a study of blood T cells in healthy people across ages. With a J-beta primer mix and a sample-barcoded 5' primer, a second PCR ran 7 to 11 cycles. TCRdb reprocessed the 5' RACE reads with MiXCR, giving one entry per CDR3 protein. The data show around 710,000 distinct CDR3 sequences, with approximately 39% seen just once and 20% to 25% held by the top ten. Sequenced sample: blood. The receptors shown here come from a woman aged 55-70 years in good health.

This clonotype was counted at least ten times. The CDR3 here is CASSRRASGLSGANVLTF. The CDR3 region has the DNA TGTGCCAGCAGCCGGCGGGCTAGCGGACTCTCTGGGGCCAACGTCCTGACTTTC. The chain links TRBV12-3 or TRBV12-4 to TRBJ2-6; 7 bases line up with TRBD2. After removal of 6 bases from V and 0 bases from J, the junction contained 11 bases not matched to a gene. The CDR3 covers 18 residues.

V gene TRBV7-2 combines with J gene TRBJ2-1, with a weak D call TRBD1 (6 bases). The J call may be in error: the DNA end matches TRBJ2-7 better. The length of the CDR3 is 16 residues. Germline V lookup: CDR1 SGHTA, CDR2 FQGNSA. CDR3 in amino acids: CASRSSGTFSYNEQYF. CDR3 bases: TGTGCCAGCAGATCGTCCGGGACATTCTCCTACAATGAGCAGTACTTC.

The V gene is TRBV10-3, the J gene TRBJ2-7, with 13 bases aligning to TRBD2. The end of the DNA aligns better with TRBJ2-5, so the J call may be wrong. Per the germline V gene, CDR1 is ENHRY and CDR2 is SYGVKD. This CDR3 is built from 14 residues. In DNA, the CDR3 is TGTGCCACGACCGGGACTAGCGGGGAAGAGACCCAGTACTTC. It codes for CATTGTSGEETQYF.

This chain uses TRBV29-1 with TRBJ1-2, with 8 bases aligning to TRBD1. The CDR3 spans 15 residues. In germline, CDR1 is SQVTM, CDR2 ANQGSEA. J was trimmed by 1 base and V by 7 bases; bases with no gene match: 11. The CDR3 is CSAPDWTGNNYGYTF. The CDR3 DNA is TGCAGCGCTCCTGACTGGACAGGGAATAACTATGGCTACACCTTC.

V usage is TRBV20-1 and J usage is TRBJ1-5; D not resolved. Germline CDR1 reads DFQATT; CDR2 reads SNEGSKA (reference sequence). Trimming removed 2 bases at V and 0 bases at J, with 8 bases between. The CDR3 runs 14 residues. The DNA for the CDR3 is TGCAGTGCTAGAAGACAACATAGCAATCAGCCCCAGCATTTT. This codes for CSARRQHSNQPQHF.

The chain joins TRBV2 to TRBJ2-7; TRBD1 agrees at 8 bases. The end of the DNA is better explained by TRBJ2-5, so the J call may be wrong. Germline V gene sequence: CDR1 SNHLY, CDR2 FYNNEI. This CDR3 comprises 17 residues. DNA for the CDR3: TGTGCCAGCAAGCGCTCGGGGACAGGCTTCTTGCAAGAGACCCAGTACTTC. Residues: CASKRSGTGFLQETQYF.

This clonotype was observed a single time. The rearrangement joins TRBV10-3 to TRBJ2-1; TRBD1 matches at 8 bases. CDR1 is ENHRY, CDR2 SYGVKD, per germline. Trimming removed 5 bases from V and 7 bases from J; junction bases left unmatched: 7. The CDR3 sequence is 14 residues long. In DNA form, the CDR3 reads TGTGCCATCAGTATAACGGACAGGGTTAATGAGCAGTTCTTC. Protein sequence: CAISITDRVNEQFF.

This clonotype was found a few times. J is TRBJ2-5 and V is TRBV12-3 or TRBV12-4; no clear D gene. The J call may be incorrect, as the DNA end agrees better with TRBJ2-7. This CDR3 has 11 residues. CDR3 sequence reads: CASSRVDEQYF. CDR3 bases: TGTGCCAGCAGTCGCGTAGACGAGCAGTACTTC.

V is TRBV4-1 and J is TRBJ2-1; D might be TRBD1 or TRBD2, each matching 5 bases. Trimming left V 3 bases short and J 0 bases short, with 21 bases between. CDR1 MGHRA and CDR2 YSYEKL come from the germline V gene. The CDR3 totals 19 residues. The CDR3 loop is CASSHHRDAASFSYNEQFF. CDR3 DNA sequence: TGCGCCAGCAGCCACCACCGGGACGCCGCTTCTTTCTCCTACAATGAGCAGTTCTTC.

The rearrangement links TRBV7-2 to TRBJ2-3; 8 bases map to TRBD2. The V gene's germline CDR1 is SGHTA and CDR2 FQGNSA. Trimming cost V 5 bases and J 3 bases; bases outside gene matches: 7. The CDR3 length is 15 residues. The DNA of the CDR3 is TGTGCCAGCAGCCCAGTCATAGCGGGAACAGATACGCAGTATTTT. Its translation is CASSPVIAGTDTQYF. The full variable domain, with the rest looked up from reference TRBV7-2 and TRBJ2-3, is GAGVSQSPSNKVTEKGKDVELRCDPISGHTALYWYRQSLGQGLEFLIYFQGNSAPDKSGLPSDRFSAERTGGSVSTLTIQRTQQEDSAVYLCASSPVIAGTDTQYFGPGTRLTVL.